What follows is one T cell receptor (beta chain) and its context. Germline V gene sequence: CDR1 MDHEN, CDR2 SYDVKM. The trim removed 2 bases at V and 0 bases at J, leaving 6 bases unmatched. The CDR3 length is 17 residues. Those with alopecia areata gave lesional scalp punch biopsies and peripheral blood. The sorting of PBMCs gave CD4+ and CD8+ T cells. Reverse transcribed after extraction, RNA yielded cDNA as the sequencing template. TCRdb keeps only in-frame clones here, not all; method: immunoSEQ multiplex PCR. Among 100,000 to 120,000 clones listed, approximately 50% were seen once. The data were taken from a study of CD8+ T cells in alopecia areata.

Input material: NKG2D-low CD8+ T cells sorted from blood. The sequence was collected from a human donor with alopecia areata. The chain links TRBV28 to TRBJ2-1; 8 bases map to TRBD2. CDR3 DNA sequence: TGTGCCAGCAGTTTACCTGTGAGCGGGAGCTCCTACAATGAGCAGTTCTTC. Amino acids: CASSLPVSGSSYNEQFF.